This T cell receptor beta chain was captured in a study of identifying expanded T cells in peripheral blood. Notes on the study in general: Across healthy donors, higher total template counts meant significantly greater approximately 2-week count variance. Technical replicates showed roughly 1.2 changed clones; roughly two weeks roughly 16; four weeks 19.

Profiled with immunoSEQ multiplex PCR; TCRdb holds only in-frame clones, not every one. The table has some 95,000 clones, 75% to 90% seen once; the top ten hold around 5.2%. Germline CDR1 is MGHRA and CDR2 is YSYEKL. There are 16 residues in the CDR3. The germline V and J ends were trimmed by 2 bases and 0 bases, with 11 bases remaining between them. This clone was found once. Its matching antigen is unknown. Healthy donors had no documented immune events, such as infections, while sampled. The chain joins TRBV4-1 to TRBJ2-4; D tentatively reads TRBD1 or TRBD2 (5 bases each). The sample taken for sequencing was blood. This sequence originates from a person aged 18 to 75 in good health. CDR3 nucleotides: TGCGCCAGCAGCCAAATTCCGGGGCTAGCCAAAAACATTCAGTACTTC. Protein sequence: CASSQIPGLAKNIQYF.